Each of the 23 T cell receptor beta chains below was sequenced from the same sample in a study of T cells after yellow fever vaccination. TCRdb reanalysed the 5' RACE reads using MiXCR and keeps one entry per CDR3 protein. The data show under 600,000 distinct CDR3 sequences, 21% seen once. The sample consisted of PBMCs, taken more than 20 days after the first yellow fever vaccination. The receptors stem from a man between 18 and 29 years old who received the YFV17D yellow fever vaccine.

The chain is built from TRBV9 and TRBJ1-5; the D is unclear. Germline V gene data show CDR1 as SGDLS and CDR2 as YYNGEE. Trimming removed 2 bases from V and 7 bases from J, with 13 bases in between. The CDR3 has 14 residues. The CDR3 region is CASSVEPGIQPQHF. CDR3 sequence (DNA): TGTGCCAGCAGCGTTGAACCCGGGATCCAGCCCCAGCATTTT.

This clonotype was recorded a few times. The chain joins TRBV29-1 to TRBJ2-6; TRBD1 aligns across 9 bases. Germline-derived CDR1 and CDR2 are SQVTM and ANQGSEA. The trim removed 4 bases at V and 2 bases at J, leaving 9 bases unmatched. The CDR3 has 17 residues. The CDR3 sequence is CSVGFSDRGAGANVLTF. CDR3 DNA: TGCAGCGTTGGTTTCTCTGACAGGGGGGCTGGGGCCAACGTCCTGACTTTC. Full variable domain (remainder filled in from reference TRBV29-1 and TRBJ2-6): SAVISQKPSRDICQRGTSLTIQCQVDSQVTMMFWYRQQPGQSLTLIATANQGSEATYESGFVIDKFPISRPNLTFSTLTVSNMSPEDSSIYLCSVGFSDRGAGANVLTFGAGSRLTVL.

This sequence joins TRBV5-1 and TRBJ2-1, with 9 bases that match TRBD2. The junction had 16 bases not matched to a gene; V was cut back by 4 bases and J by 8 bases. The germline V gene encodes CDR1 SGHRS and CDR2 YFSETQ. This CDR3 comprises 17 residues. The CDR3 loop reads CASSLGVAGVNSDEQFF. The CDR3 DNA follows: TGCGCCAGCAGCCTCGGTGTAGCGGGGGTTAATAGCGATGAGCAGTTCTTC.

The chain combines TRBV6-2 or TRBV6-3 with TRBJ2-1; 8 nucleotides align to TRBD1. Germline V gene data show CDR1 as MNHEY and CDR2 as SVGEGT. J was trimmed by 7 bases and V by 7 bases; bases with no gene match: 12. The CDR3 length is 15 residues. CDR3 in DNA: TGTGCCAGCACCGATAACCTGCAGGGGGCGAATGAGCAGTTCTTC. Amino acid sequence: CASTDNLQGANEQFF.

This clonotype was seen a handful of times. V and J are TRBV5-1 and TRBJ2-2, with D possibly called TRBD1 or TRBD2 (5 bases each). This CDR3 comprises 15 residues. The germline V gene has CDR1 SGHRS and CDR2 YFSETQ. V was clipped by 2 bases and J by 3 bases, with 11 bases between them. The CDR3 sequence is CASSLGLGDTGELFF. DNA for the CDR3: TGCGCCAGCAGCTTAGGTCTGGGGGACACCGGGGAGCTGTTTTTT.

This clonotype was seen only a few times. This chain connects TRBV7-3 to TRBJ2-2; D gene unclear. CDR1 and CDR2 (germline): SGHTA, FQGTGA. V was trimmed by 1 base and J by 7 bases, leaving 4 bases between them. The CDR3 length is 12 residues. The chain's CDR3 is CASSLKVGELFF. CDR3 DNA sequence: TGTGCCAGCAGCTTAAAGGTCGGGGAGCTGTTTTTT. The full variable domain, its missing parts supplied by reference TRBV7-3 and TRBJ2-2, is GAGVSQTPSNKVTEKGKYVELRCDPISGHTALYWYRQSLGQGPEFLIYFQGTGAADDSGLPNDRFFAVRPEGSVSTLKIQRTERGDSAVYLCASSLKVGELFFGEGSRLTVL.

This clonotype was counted only a few times. The chain joins TRBV25-1 to TRBJ1-2; perhaps TRBD1 as D (5 bases). Trimming pared 1 base from V and 8 bases from J, leaving 14 bases between. CDR1 MGHDK and CDR2 SYGVNS come from the germline V gene. CDR3 length: 14 amino acids. CDR3 DNA sequence: TGTGCCAGCAGTGAATTGGGGGTTATAGAGGGCTACACCTTC. Translation gives CASSELGVIEGYTF.

This clonotype has more than one count but fewer than ten. The V and J genes are TRBV11-2 and TRBJ2-3, with D perhaps matching TRBD2 (6 bases). The V gene's germline CDR1 is SGHAT and CDR2 FQNNGV. This CDR3 is built from 15 residues. Trimming cost V 5 bases and J 1 base, with 13 bases left between them. CDR3 sequence: CASSLGVAGTDTQYF. The CDR3 DNA sequence: TGTGCCAGCAGCCTCGGAGTAGCGGGCACAGATACGCAGTATTTT.

The CDR3 DNA is TGCGCCAGCATCGGGGGGACGCCCTACAATGAGCAGTTCTTC. This codes for CASIGGTPYNEQFF. The V call is TRBV5-1, the J call TRBJ2-1, with 7 bases identical to TRBD2. The V gene's germline CDR1 is SGHRS and CDR2 YFSETQ. V lost 6 bases and J lost 2; bases outside the gene matches: 5. The CDR3 is 14 amino acids.

The V and J genes are TRBV7-3 and TRBJ2-7; 7 positions match TRBD1. V was pared by 1 base and J by 0 bases, with 9 bases of the junction left unmatched. CDR1 and CDR2 from the germline V gene are SGHTA and FQGTGA. This CDR3 is 17 amino acids long. Written as DNA, the CDR3 is TGTGCCAGCAGCTTAAGACAGGGCCCGTGGGGCTCCTACGAGCAGTACGTC. It yields the protein CASSLRQGPWGSYEQYV.

This chain uses TRBV3-1 with TRBJ1-6, with a tentative D call TRBD1 (5 bases). V was shortened by 4 bases and J by 7 bases, with 11 bases between the two germline ends. CDR1 and CDR2 (germline): LGHDT, YNNKEL (reference sequence). This CDR3 has 14 residues. CDR3 region: CASSLRDVNSPLHF. CDR3 coding DNA: TGTGCCAGCAGCCTCAGGGACGTGAATTCACCCCTCCACTTT.

The sample holds a few counts of this clonotype. The genes are TRBV10-3 and TRBJ1-1; tentatively, D is TRBD1 (5 bases). V was shortened by 10 bases and J by 4 bases, with 19 bases between the two germline ends. Germline assignment: CDR1 ENHRY and CDR2 SYGVKD. This CDR3 has 14 amino acids. This CDR3 is CATRTGDWGTEAFF. The CDR3 DNA follows: TGTGCCACCCGAACGGGGGACTGGGGCACTGAAGCTTTCTTT.

This clonotype appeared a few times. The rearrangement uses TRBV7-2 and TRBJ2-7, with D unresolved. Between the trimmed V and J ends, which lost 0 bases and 6 bases, there was a span of 9 bases. The length of the CDR3 is 13 residues. CDR1 SGHTA and CDR2 FQGNSA come from the germline V gene. CDR3 in DNA: TGTGCCAGCAGCTTAGCAGGGCTGATCGAGCAGTACTTC. This translates into CASSLAGLIEQYF.

V gene TRBV19 combines with J gene TRBJ1-5, with 10 positions matching TRBD1. This CDR3 contains 15 residues. Unmatched junction bases numbered 7, after V lost 7 bases and J lost 4 bases. Germline CDR1 reads LNHDA; CDR2 reads SQIVND (reference sequence). CDR3 nucleotide sequence: TGTGCCAGTACTTTAGACAGGGGGCTAAATCAGCCCCAGCATTTT. This encodes CASTLDRGLNQPQHF.

In its sample, this clonotype was seen a few times. The chain recombines TRBV6-5 with TRBJ2-1; possible D gene TRBD2, 7 bases. The germline V and J ends were trimmed by 0 bases and 8 bases, with 14 bases remaining between them. The germline V gene has CDR1 MNHEY and CDR2 SVGAGI. The CDR3 covers 15 residues. DNA of the CDR3: TGTGCCAGCAGTTACTCGAGGGAGGGGGGACATGAGCAGTTCTTC. This translates into CASSYSREGGHEQFF.

Only a few counts were recorded for this clonotype. The genes are TRBV12-3 or TRBV12-4 and TRBJ2-7; D is unclear. With 5 bases removed from V and 0 bases from J, the gap between germline ends came to 11 bases. CDR3 length: 14 residues. CDR3 in amino acids: CASSPRGISYEQYF. For the CDR3, the DNA is TGTGCCAGCAGTCCCCGTGGCATCTCCTACGAGCAGTACTTC.

V is TRBV10-3 and J is TRBJ1-3; no clear D gene. V gave up 11 bases and J gave up 2 bases, with 10 bases separating them. This CDR3 spans 12 amino acids. Germline loops: CDR1 ENHRY, CDR2 SYGVKD. The CDR3 sequence is CALGNTGNTIYF. In DNA form, the CDR3 reads TGTGCCCTCGGGAACACTGGAAACACCATATATTTT.

This clonotype was detected ten times or more. The J gene is TRBJ2-2, the V gene TRBV6-5, with TRBD1 as a possible D gene (5 bases). The germline V gene has CDR1 MNHEY and CDR2 SVGAGI. This CDR3 contains 15 residues. The V gene lost 4 bases and the J gene lost 3 bases, with 12 bases spanning the gap. The CDR3 coding sequence is TGTGCCAGCAGTTTCCTTACAGGTTACACCGGGGAGCTGTTTTTT. This sequence encodes CASSFLTGYTGELFF.

Here the CDR3 reads CASSYRTGALAKNIQYF. DNA of the CDR3: TGTGCCAGCAGTTACAGGACAGGGGCACTAGCCAAAAACATTCAGTACTTC. The chain is built from TRBV6-2 or TRBV6-3 and TRBJ2-4, with 9 bases that match TRBD1. The ends lost 2 bases at V and 0 bases at J; junction bases unmatched: 5. The germline gives CDR1 MNHEY, CDR2 SVGEGT. The CDR3 runs 17 residues.

The chain recombines TRBV6-5 with TRBJ1-5; TRBD1 is a possible D gene (5 bases). Germline CDR1 and CDR2: MNHEY and SVGAGI. CDR3 length equals 11 residues. CDR3 DNA: TGTGCGGTAGGGGCCAATCAGCCCCAGCATTTT. Its protein is CAVGANQPQHF.

The V gene is TRBV2, the J gene TRBJ2-3; D may be TRBD1 (5 bases). Germline V CDR1 and CDR2: SNHLY, FYNNEI. The CDR3 extends over 14 amino acids. Trimming cost V 8 bases and J 0 bases, with 12 bases left between them. This chain's CDR3 is CASLLGQSTDTQYF. The CDR3 DNA reads as TGTGCCAGCCTATTAGGACAAAGCACAGATACGCAGTATTTT. The variable domain in full, with the rest retrieved from reference TRBV2 and TRBJ2-3, is EPEVTQTPSHQVTQMGQEVILRCVPISNHLYFYWYRQILGQKVEFLVSFYNNEISEKSEIFDDQFSVERPDGSNFTLKIRSTKLEDSAMYFCASLLGQSTDTQYFGPGTRLTVL.

In this sample, this clonotype turned up many times. This rearrangement joins TRBV12-3 or TRBV12-4 to TRBJ1-3; D call uncertain. The CDR3 has 14 residues. The V gene lost 2 bases and the J gene lost 0 bases, with 5 bases spanning the gap. Here the CDR3 DNA reads TGTGCCAGCAGTTTATCTGGCTCTGGAAACACCATATATTTT. Translating it yields CASSLSGSGNTIYF.

The rearrangement uses TRBV6-5 and TRBJ1-5; D not resolved. V lost 4 bases, J lost 3 bases, and 7 bases lay in between. Germline loops: CDR1 MNHEY, CDR2 SVGAGI. This CDR3 contains 13 residues. CDR3 amino acids: CASSFDTNQPQHF. The CDR3 region has the DNA TGTGCCAGCAGTTTTGACACCAATCAGCCCCAGCATTTT.